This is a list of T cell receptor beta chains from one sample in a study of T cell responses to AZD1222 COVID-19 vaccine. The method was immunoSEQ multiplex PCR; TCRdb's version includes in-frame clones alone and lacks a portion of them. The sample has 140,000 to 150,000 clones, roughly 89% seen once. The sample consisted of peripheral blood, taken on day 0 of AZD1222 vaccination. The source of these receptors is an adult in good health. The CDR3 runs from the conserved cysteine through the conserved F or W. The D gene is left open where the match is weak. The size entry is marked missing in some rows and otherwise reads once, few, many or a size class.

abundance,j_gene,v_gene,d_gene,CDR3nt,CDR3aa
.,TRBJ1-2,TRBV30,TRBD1,TGTGCCTGGACCCCGACAGGGGGGTACGGCTACACCTTC,CAWTPTGGYGYTF
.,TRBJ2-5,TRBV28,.,TGTGCCAGCAGTTACCCCCGGGGCCGAGGGGAAGAGGAGACCCAGTACTTC,CASSYPRGRGEEETQYF
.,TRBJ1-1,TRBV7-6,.,TGTGCCAGCAGCTCTAATAGGGTCGGGGTCACTGAAGCTTTCTTT,CASSSNRVGVTEAFF
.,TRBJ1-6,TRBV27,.,TGTGCCAGCAGTTCTTTTCGGGGGGCGAATTCACCCCTCCACTTT,CASSSFRGANSPLHF
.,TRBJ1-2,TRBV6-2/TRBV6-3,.,TGTGCCAGCAGTTACTCCCCAGGGATCTACACCTTC,CASSYSPGIYTF
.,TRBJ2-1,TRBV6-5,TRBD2,TGTGCCAGCAGTCCTATAGCGGGAGCGATCAATGAGCAGTTCTTC,CASSPIAGAINEQFF
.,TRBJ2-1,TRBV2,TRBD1,TGTGCCAGCACCCTGACAGGGTACAATGAGCAGTTCTTC,CASTLTGYNEQFF
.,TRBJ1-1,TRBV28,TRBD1,TGTGCCAGCAGTTTAGCTGAGGGGGCGCGGACTGAAGCTTTCTTT,CASSLAEGARTEAFF
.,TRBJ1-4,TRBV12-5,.,TGTGCTAGTGGTTCGACAAACTCGGGACGGCTTAATGAAAAACTGTTTTTT,CASGSTNSGRLNEKLFF
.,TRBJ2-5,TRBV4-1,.,TGCGCCAGCAGCCGGGAAGCCCAAGAGACCCAGTACTTC,CASSREAQETQYF
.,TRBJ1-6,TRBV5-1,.,TGCGCCAGCAGCTTGGGGTTCGGCCCTAATAATTCACCCCTCCACTTT,CASSLGFGPNNSPLHF
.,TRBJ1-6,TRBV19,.,TGTGCCAGTAGTATCGTATCACAGGGCGGTTCACCCCTCCACTTT,CASSIVSQGGSPLHF
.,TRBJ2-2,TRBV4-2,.,TGTGCCAGCAGCCAAGATACATGGATTGCGGCCGGGGAGCTGTTTTTT,CASSQDTWIAAGELFF
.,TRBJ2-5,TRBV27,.,TGTGCCAGCAAAAAATCGTGGCACTTAATTAAAGAGACCCAGTACTTC,CASKKSWHLIKETQYF
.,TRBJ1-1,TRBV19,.,TGTGCCAGTAGTGTCCTCCCGGCCACTGAAGCTTTCTTT,CASSVLPATEAFF
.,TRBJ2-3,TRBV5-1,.,TGCGCCAGCAGCCCCTACAGGGAAGGCACAGATACGCAGTATTTT,CASSPYREGTDTQYF
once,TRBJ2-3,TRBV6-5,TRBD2,TGTGCCAGCAGTTTTATTAGCGGGACCTACACAGATACGCAGTATTTT,CASSFISGTYTDTQYF
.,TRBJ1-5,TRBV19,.,TGTGCCAGTAGTATAGGAGGAGGTCAGCCCCAGCATTTT,CASSIGGGQPQHF
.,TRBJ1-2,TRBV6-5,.,TGTGCCAGCGCAACCGACAGCCGCTATGGCTACACCTTC,CASATDSRYGYTF
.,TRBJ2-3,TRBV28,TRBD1,TGTGCCAGCAGTTTTCCCCCAGGGGGCGTCCCAGATACGCAGTATTTT,CASSFPPGGVPDTQYF
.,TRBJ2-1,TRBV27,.,TGTGCCAGCACAGGAGGGGTTGGGGACAATGAGCAGTTCTTC,CASTGGVGDNEQFF
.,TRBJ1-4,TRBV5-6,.,TGTGCCAGCAGCCACCGAGGTCCTAGGGGGTCACCGTTTTTT,CASSHRGPRGSPFF
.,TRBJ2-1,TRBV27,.,TGTGCCAGCAGTTTATCGGTCTCTGGCTACAATGAGCAGTTCTTC,CASSLSVSGYNEQFF
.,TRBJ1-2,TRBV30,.,TGTGCCTGGAGGTCTTTCGGGATGTCTAGGGGCTACACCTTC,CAWRSFGMSRGYTF
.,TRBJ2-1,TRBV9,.,TGTGCCAGCAGCGTGACGTACAATGAGCAGTTCTTC,CASSVTYNEQFF
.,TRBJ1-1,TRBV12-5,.,TGTGCTAGCCGTCAAGCAATGAACACTGAAGCTTTCTTT,CASRQAMNTEAFF
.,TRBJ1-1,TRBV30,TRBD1,TGTGCCTGCCGGGACAGGGGGGACACTGAAGCTTTCTTT,CACRDRGDTEAFF
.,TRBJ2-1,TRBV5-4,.,TGTGCCAGCAGCTTAGGCGGCCTTGCCTACAATGAGCAGTTCTTC,CASSLGGLAYNEQFF
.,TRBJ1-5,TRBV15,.,TGTGCCACCAGCAGAGGTCCTATGGGGCCCCAGCATTTT,CATSRGPMGPQHF
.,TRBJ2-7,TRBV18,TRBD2,TGTGCCAGCTCACCAGGTGGAGCGGGACTTTATACCTACGAGCAGTACTTC,CASSPGGAGLYTYEQYF
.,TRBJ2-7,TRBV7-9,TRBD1,TGTGCCAGCAGCCTAGGGACAGGGGGTCCGTTCCTCGAGCAGTACTTC,CASSLGTGGPFLEQYF
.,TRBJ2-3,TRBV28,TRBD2,TGTGCCAGCAGTTTCTTAGGACTAGCGGGAGCAGATACGCAGTATTTT,CASSFLGLAGADTQYF
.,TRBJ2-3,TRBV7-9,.,TGTGCCAGCAGCCAAAGCCCAGGGGACGTTCGCACAGATACGCAGTATTTT,CASSQSPGDVRTDTQYF
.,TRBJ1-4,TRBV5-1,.,TGCGCCAGCACCTCTGGCGTAGCAACTAATGAAAAACTGTTTTTT,CASTSGVATNEKLFF
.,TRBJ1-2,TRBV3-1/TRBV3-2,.,TGTGCCAGCAGGGGCCGGAGCTATGGCTACACCTTC,CASRGRSYGYTF
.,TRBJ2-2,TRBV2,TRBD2,TGTGCCAGCCGGGGGCCAGCGGGGGACACCGGGGAGCTGTTTTTT,CASRGPAGDTGELFF
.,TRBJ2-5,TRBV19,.,TGTGCCAGTAGTATCACCCCCACAGGGTACAAGACCCAGTACTTC,CASSITPTGYKTQYF
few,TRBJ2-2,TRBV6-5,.,TGTGCCAGCAGGGACGGCGGGGCCGGGGAGCTGTTTTTT,CASRDGGAGELFF
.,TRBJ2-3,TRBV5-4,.,TGTGCCAGCAGCCGGACTCCCGAAAGCACAGATACGCAGTATTTT,CASSRTPESTDTQYF
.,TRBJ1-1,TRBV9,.,TGTGCCAGCAGCGTAGCAAGGAACACTGAAGCTTTCTTT,CASSVARNTEAFF
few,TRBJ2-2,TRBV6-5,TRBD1,TGTGCCAGCAGGGACAGGGCAAAGAACACCGGGGAGCTGTTTTTT,CASRDRAKNTGELFF
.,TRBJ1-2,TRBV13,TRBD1,TGTGCCAGCAGCGAGGGGGCGAATGGCTACACCTTC,CASSEGANGYTF
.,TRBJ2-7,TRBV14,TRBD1,TGTGCCAGCAGCCCCCGCATCTCCGGGACAGGTCCGTCCTACGAGCAGTACTTC,CASSPRISGTGPSYEQYF
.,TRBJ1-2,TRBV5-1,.,TGCGCCAGCAGCTTGGGGGACGCCGCAACCCTGGGCTACACCTTC,CASSLGDAATLGYTF
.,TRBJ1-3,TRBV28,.,TGTGCCAGCAGTTTCTCTGGAAACACCATATATTTT,CASSFSGNTIYF
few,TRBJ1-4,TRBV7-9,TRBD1,TGTGCCAGCAGCTTAGGACAGGGATCCGAAAAACTGTTTTTT,CASSLGQGSEKLFF